Listed below are T cell receptor beta chains from one sample, sequenced in a study of blood T cells in healthy people across ages. TCRdb itself ran the 5' RACE reads through MiXCR, one entry per CDR3 protein. This sample has about 1,600,000 distinct CDR3 sequences; 42% occur once, and the top ten carry 6.5% to 10%. Material for sequencing was blood. These receptor sequences come from a woman aged 18 to 35 in good health. The CDR3 runs from the conserved cysteine through the conserved F or W. The order of the fields is clone size, V gene, D gene, CDR3 length, J gene, CDR3 protein, CDR3 DNA. A D gene is named only where the DNA matches it firmly. Size values are once, few and many counts, or a class for expanded clones, and some rows have none.

few	TRBV12-3/TRBV12-4	NA	15	TRBJ2-6	CASSLGAQGANVLTF	TGTGCCAGCAGTTTGGGGGCTCAAGGGGCCAACGTCCTGACTTTC
few	TRBV20-1	TRBD2	13	TRBJ2-1	CSPGLAGVNEQFF	TGCAGTCCGGGACTAGCGGGAGTAAATGAGCAGTTCTTC
NA	TRBV30	NA	11	TRBJ1-4	CAWRRNEKLFF	TGTGCCTGGAGGCGAAATGAAAAACTGTTTTTT
NA	TRBV28	NA	15	TRBJ2-3	CASSFRGANTDTQYF	TGTGCCAGCAGTTTTCGCGGAGCGAACACAGATACGCAGTATTTT
once	TRBV11-2	NA	16	TRBJ2-3	CASSPVRPTSTDTQYF	TGTGCCAGCAGCCCTGTCCGGCCCACTAGCACAGATACGCAGTATTTT
few	TRBV29-1	NA	15	TRBJ1-1	CSVEGGGGSDTEAFF	TGCAGCGTTGAAGGGGGAGGAGGGAGTGACACTGAAGCTTTCTTT
many	TRBV9	NA	15	TRBJ2-3	CASSVVGAGTDTQYF	TGTGCCAGCAGCGTAGTAGGAGCGGGCACAGATACGCAGTATTTT
NA	TRBV20-1	TRBD1	14	TRBJ1-2	CSASVLGTDYGYTF	TGCAGTGCTAGTGTCCTCGGGACAGACTATGGCTACACCTTC
NA	TRBV10-3	NA	11	TRBJ1-2	CAISEDGLRTF	TGTGCCATCAGTGAAGACGGACTTCGCACCTTC
few	TRBV11-2	NA	14	TRBJ2-7	CASSGRRGSYEQYF	TGTGCCAGCAGCGGGCGCAGGGGCTCCTACGAGCAGTACTTC
few	TRBV9	TRBD2	16	TRBJ2-7	CASSVGVGLAAYEQYF	TGTGCCAGCAGCGTAGGGGTCGGACTAGCGGCTTACGAGCAGTACTTC
few	TRBV7-9	NA	15	TRBJ2-7	CASIAASGPYSEQYF	TGTGCCAGCATCGCCGCCTCGGGACCTTATTCCGAGCAGTACTTC
NA	TRBV29-1	TRBD2	17	TRBJ2-2	CSAGPATSGSNTGELFF	TGCAGCGCTGGGCCGGCGACTAGCGGTTCGAACACCGGGGAGCTGTTTTTT
NA	TRBV20-1	TRBD2	15	TRBJ2-1	CSAGTTSGHYNEQFF	TGCAGTGCTGGCACGACTAGCGGGCACTACAATGAGCAGTTCTTC
NA	TRBV6-4	TRBD1	14	TRBJ1-1	CASRATGTNTEAFF	TGTGCCAGCAGAGCGACAGGGACGAACACTGAAGCTTTCTTT
once	TRBV20-1	TRBD2	14	TRBJ2-1	CSAVLAGITNEQFF	TGCAGTGCCGTACTAGCGGGAATCACCAATGAGCAGTTCTTC
NA	TRBV20-1	NA	15	TRBJ2-1	CSARDWASGYNEQFF	TGCAGTGCTAGAGATTGGGCTAGTGGATACAATGAGCAGTTCTTC
NA	TRBV7-8	NA	17	TRBJ2-5	CASGPLREKQDQETQYF	TGTGCCAGCGGCCCTTTAAGGGAGAAACAGGACCAAGAGACCCAGTACTTC
few	TRBV6-2/TRBV6-3	NA	15	TRBJ2-1	CASSGRYVVVNEQFF	TGTGCCAGCAGTGGTAGGTACGTTGTAGTGAATGAGCAGTTCTTC
NA	TRBV6-1	TRBD2	13	TRBJ2-1	CASILAGGNEQFF	TGTGCCAGCATTCTAGCGGGAGGGAATGAGCAGTTCTTC
few	TRBV12-3/TRBV12-4	NA	14	TRBJ2-7	CASSTGTRSYEQYF	TGTGCCAGCAGTACTGGGACTCGGTCCTACGAGCAGTACTTC
NA	TRBV11-2	TRBD2	16	TRBJ2-1	CASSLGTSDSGREQFF	TGTGCCAGCAGCCTCGGGACTAGCGACTCAGGGCGCGAGCAGTTCTTC
NA	TRBV10-3	TRBD2	13	TRBJ2-5	CAISEGTNNEQYF	TGTGCCATCAGTGAGGGGACTAACAATGAGCAGTACTTC
NA	TRBV9	NA	14	TRBJ1-1	CASSVDLGNTEAFF	TGTGCCAGCAGCGTAGATTTGGGGAACACTGAAGCTTTCTTT
few	TRBV5-1	NA	15	TRBJ1-4	CASSLAGAPNEKLFF	TGCGCCAGCAGCTTGGCTGGGGCCCCTAATGAAAAACTGTTTTTT
few	TRBV7-2	NA	14	TRBJ1-5	CASSGDRSNQPQHF	TGTGCCAGCAGCGGCGACAGGTCCAATCAGCCCCAGCATTTT
NA	TRBV28	NA	18	TRBJ2-2	CASSLWAWSNISTGELFF	TGTGCCAGCAGTTTATGGGCTTGGTCCAACATTAGCACCGGGGAGCTGTTTTTT
NA	TRBV20-1	NA	14	TRBJ1-2	CSARDPDRLYGYTF	TGCAGTGCTAGAGATCCTGACAGGCTTTATGGCTACACCTTC
few	TRBV7-2	TRBD2	15	TRBJ2-7	CASKAGLAGSYEQYF	TGTGCCAGCAAAGCGGGGCTAGCGGGCTCCTACGAGCAGTACTTC
few	TRBV4-2	NA	15	TRBJ1-2	CASSQDRPAQGGYTF	TGTGCCAGCAGCCAAGACCGCCCGGCTCAGGGTGGCTACACCTTC
few	TRBV20-1	NA	15	TRBJ2-1	CSGMVAGTGSNEQFF	TGCAGTGGGATGGTGGCGGGAACGGGGTCCAATGAGCAGTTCTTC
NA	TRBV5-4	NA	16	TRBJ2-7	CASSLKTGGEPYEQYF	TGTGCCAGCAGCTTAAAAACAGGGGGGGAACCGTACGAGCAGTACTTC
NA	TRBV7-2	NA	14	TRBJ2-7	CASSPSITSHEQYF	TGTGCCAGCAGCCCTAGCATTACCAGCCACGAGCAGTACTTC
few	TRBV6-1	TRBD2	15	TRBJ2-3	CASTPGTSESDTQYF	TGTGCCAGTACTCCCGGGACTAGCGAGTCAGATACGCAGTATTTT
few	TRBV10-2	NA	14	TRBJ2-7	CASSESANTYEQYF	TGCGCCAGCAGTGAGTCTGCCAATACCTACGAGCAGTACTTC
NA	TRBV5-1	NA	17	TRBJ1-1	CASSLARWTELNTEAFF	TGCGCCAGCAGCTTGGCTCGATGGACAGAATTGAACACTGAAGCTTTCTTT
few	TRBV3-1	TRBD1	11	TRBJ1-1	CASSPGQEAFF	TGTGCCAGCAGCCCGGGACAGGAAGCTTTCTTT
many	TRBV6-6	NA	13	TRBJ2-7	CASSPPGNYEQYF	TGTGCCAGCTCACCCCCAGGGAACTACGAGCAGTACTTC
NA	TRBV27	TRBD2	17	TRBJ2-3	CATLGWGSGGSTDTQYF	TGTGCCACCCTCGGGTGGGGTAGCGGGGGTAGCACAGATACGCAGTATTTT
few	TRBV6-1	TRBD2	15	TRBJ2-3	CASSKTSGSTDTQYF	TGTGCCAGCAGTAAGACTAGCGGGAGTACAGATACGCAGTATTTT